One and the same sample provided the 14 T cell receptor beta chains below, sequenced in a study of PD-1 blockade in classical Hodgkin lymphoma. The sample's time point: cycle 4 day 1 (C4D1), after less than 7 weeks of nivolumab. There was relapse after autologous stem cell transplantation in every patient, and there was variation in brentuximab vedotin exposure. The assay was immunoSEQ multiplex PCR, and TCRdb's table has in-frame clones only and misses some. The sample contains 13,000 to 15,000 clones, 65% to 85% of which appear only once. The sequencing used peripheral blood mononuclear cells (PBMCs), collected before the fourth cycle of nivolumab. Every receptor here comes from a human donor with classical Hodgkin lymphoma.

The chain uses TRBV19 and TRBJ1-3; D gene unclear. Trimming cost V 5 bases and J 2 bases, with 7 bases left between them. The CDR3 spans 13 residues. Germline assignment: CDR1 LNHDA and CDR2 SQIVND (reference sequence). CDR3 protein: CASSDGPGNTIYF. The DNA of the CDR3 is TGTGCCAGTAGTGACGGCCCTGGAAACACCATATATTTT.

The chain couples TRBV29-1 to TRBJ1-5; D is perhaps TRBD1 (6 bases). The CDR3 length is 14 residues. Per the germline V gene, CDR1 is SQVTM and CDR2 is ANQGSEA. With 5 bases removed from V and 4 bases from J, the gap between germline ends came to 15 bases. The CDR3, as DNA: TGCAGCGTTATCCTGACAGGACCAAATCAGCCCCAGCATTTT. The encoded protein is CSVILTGPNQPQHF.

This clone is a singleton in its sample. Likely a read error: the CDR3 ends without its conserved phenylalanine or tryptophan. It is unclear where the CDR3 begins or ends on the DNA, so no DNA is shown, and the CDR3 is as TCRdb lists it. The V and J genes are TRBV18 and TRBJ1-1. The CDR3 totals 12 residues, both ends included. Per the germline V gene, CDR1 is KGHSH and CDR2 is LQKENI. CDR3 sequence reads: CASSPLGGVPHL.

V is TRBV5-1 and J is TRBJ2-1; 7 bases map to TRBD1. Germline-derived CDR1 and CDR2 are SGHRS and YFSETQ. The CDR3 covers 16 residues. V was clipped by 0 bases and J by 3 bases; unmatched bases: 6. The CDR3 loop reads CASSLEGTVGYNEQFF. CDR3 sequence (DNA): TGCGCCAGCAGCTTGGAGGGGACAGTCGGCTACAATGAGCAGTTCTTC.

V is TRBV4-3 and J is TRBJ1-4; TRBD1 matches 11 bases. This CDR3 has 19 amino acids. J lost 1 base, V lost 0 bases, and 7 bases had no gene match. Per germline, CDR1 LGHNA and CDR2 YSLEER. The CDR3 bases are TGCGCCAGCAGCCAAGATCGGGACAGGGGGAAGGTAACTAATGAAAAACTGTTTTTT. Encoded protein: CASSQDRDRGKVTNEKLFF.

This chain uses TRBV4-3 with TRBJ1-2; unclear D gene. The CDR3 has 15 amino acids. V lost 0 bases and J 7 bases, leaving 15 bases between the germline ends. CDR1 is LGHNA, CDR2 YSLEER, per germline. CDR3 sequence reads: CASSQDPDGDIGYTF. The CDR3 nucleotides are TGCGCCAGCAGCCAAGATCCCGACGGGGATATTGGCTACACCTTC.

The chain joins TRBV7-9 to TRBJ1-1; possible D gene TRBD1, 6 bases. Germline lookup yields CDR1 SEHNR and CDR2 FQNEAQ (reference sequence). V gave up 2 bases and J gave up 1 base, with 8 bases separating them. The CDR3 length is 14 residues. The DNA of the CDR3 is TGTGCCAGCAGCTTAAGGACAGAGAACACTGAAGCTTTCTTT. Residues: CASSLRTENTEAFF.

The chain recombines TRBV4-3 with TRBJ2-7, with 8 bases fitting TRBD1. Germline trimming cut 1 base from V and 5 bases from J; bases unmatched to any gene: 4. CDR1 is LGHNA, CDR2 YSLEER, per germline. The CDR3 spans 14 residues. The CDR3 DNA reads TGCGCCAGCAGCCAAGCAGGGGGCGGCAACGAGCAGTACTTC. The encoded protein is CASSQAGGGNEQYF.

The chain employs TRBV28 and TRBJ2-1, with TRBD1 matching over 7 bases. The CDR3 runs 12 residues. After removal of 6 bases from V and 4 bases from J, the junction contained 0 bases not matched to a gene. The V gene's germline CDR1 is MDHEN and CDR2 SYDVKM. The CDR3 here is CASRQGYNEQFF. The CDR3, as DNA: TGTGCCAGCAGACAGGGGTACAATGAGCAGTTCTTC.

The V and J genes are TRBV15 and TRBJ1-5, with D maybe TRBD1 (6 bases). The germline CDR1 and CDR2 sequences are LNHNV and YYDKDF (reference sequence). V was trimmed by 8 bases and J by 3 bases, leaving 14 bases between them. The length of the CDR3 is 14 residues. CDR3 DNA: TGTGCCACCCTCGGGGGGCCACCCAATCAGCCCCAGCATTTT. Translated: CATLGGPPNQPQHF.

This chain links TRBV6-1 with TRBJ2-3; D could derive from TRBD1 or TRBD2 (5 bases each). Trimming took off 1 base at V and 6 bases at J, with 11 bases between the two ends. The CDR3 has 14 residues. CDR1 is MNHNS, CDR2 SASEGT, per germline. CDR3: CASSEGDGPDTQYF. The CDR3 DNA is TGTGCCAGCAGTGAAGGGGACGGCCCGGATACGCAGTATTTT.

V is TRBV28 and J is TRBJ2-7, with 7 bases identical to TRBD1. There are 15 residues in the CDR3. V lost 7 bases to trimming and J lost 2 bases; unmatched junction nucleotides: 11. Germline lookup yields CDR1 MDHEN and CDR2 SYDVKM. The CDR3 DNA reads TGTGCCAGCACTGAGACAGGGTCCCTCGCCTACGAGCAGTACTTC. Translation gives CASTETGSLAYEQYF.

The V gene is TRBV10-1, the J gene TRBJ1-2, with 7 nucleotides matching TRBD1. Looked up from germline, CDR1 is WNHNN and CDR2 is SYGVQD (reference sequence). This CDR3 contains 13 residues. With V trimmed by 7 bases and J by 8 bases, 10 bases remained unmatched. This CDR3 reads CASKGGGTDGYTF. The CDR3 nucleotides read TGCGCCAGCAAAGGGGGCGGGACAGACGGCTACACCTTC.

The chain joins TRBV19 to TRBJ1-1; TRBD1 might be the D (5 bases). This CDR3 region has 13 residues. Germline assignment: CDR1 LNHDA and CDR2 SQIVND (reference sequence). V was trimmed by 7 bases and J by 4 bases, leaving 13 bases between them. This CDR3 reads CASTRAGGTEAFF. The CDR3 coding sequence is TGTGCCAGTACCCGAGCGGGGGGCACTGAAGCTTTCTTT.